This T cell receptor beta chain was found in a study of cytomegalovirus exposure and HLA in healthy donors. Study details: The same platform was used for the roughly 110 validation repertoires as for the 666 first-cohort repertoires, as reported in a later analysis. Whole-study results and caveats: For most TCR sequences rarity was the rule, although some public TCRs occurred in many donors. The classifier was said to identify cytomegalovirus status with high specificity and sensitivity. The study recorded around 160 TCR beta chains that were cytomegalovirus-associated.

Produced via immunoSEQ multiplex PCR; TCRdb's table is partial and in-frame only. The data show fewer than 200,000 clones, 85% to 90% seen once. This clone was recorded only once. The target antigen is unknown. This sequence originates from a woman aged 18-30 years in good health and CMV-seropositive. Sequences were obtained from PBMCs.

The CDR3: CASSVDARAGGRFF. The CDR3 DNA follows: TGTGCCAGCAGCGTAGACGCAAGAGCGGGAGGGCGGTTCTTC. The chain has TRBV9 and TRBJ2-1; 10 bases line up with TRBD2. After removal of 0 bases from V and 15 bases from J, the junction contained 9 bases not matched to a gene. This CDR3 has 14 residues. In germline, CDR1 is SGDLS, CDR2 YYNGEE.